Listed below are T cell receptor beta chains from one sample, sequenced in a study of cytomegalovirus exposure and HLA in healthy donors. Method: immunoSEQ multiplex PCR; TCRdb's copy keeps in-frame clones and lacks some. The sample lists 50,000 to 80,000 clones; 85% to 95% were seen once. Specimen: PBMCs. These receptors originate from a woman between 18 and 29 years old in good health and CMV-seropositive. Each CDR3 is given without its conserved first and last residue. Rows may omit the clone size; those that give it use once, few, many or a size class.

>TRBV19|-|13|TRBJ1-3
ASRFQVLSGNTIY
>TRBV7-6|-|15|TRBJ1-5
ASSSTPRGKSNQPQH
>TRBV14|once|13|TRBJ2-1
ASGTIAGGLNEQF
>TRBV6-6|-|13|TRBJ1-5
ASSYSGQPHQPQH
>TRBV4-2|few|14|TRBJ2-7
ASSQEGGTGGYEQY
>TRBV12-1|-|12|TRBJ2-7
ASSPLSRQGPRY
>TRBV19|-|11|TRBJ2-7
ASSQTGSYEQY
>TRBV30|-|12|TRBJ2-7
AWSRTGTSYEQY
>TRBV5-5|-|12|TRBJ1-5
ASSFWAAVGPQH
>TRBV4-1|-|13|TRBJ1-5
ASSQDGGGGQPQH
>TRBV5-5|-|13|TRBJ1-2
ASSLRGRDSYGYT
>TRBV6-1|-|13|TRBJ2-5
ASSESGGAGETQY
>TRBV13|once|14|TRBJ2-1
ASSSRLSGDYNEQF
>TRBV5-4|-|13|TRBJ1-6
ASSRGQGLNSPLH
>TRBV6-6|-|9|TRBJ2-1
ASSPGNEQF
>TRBV4-1|-|14|TRBJ2-2
ASSQAGGWGTGELF
>TRBV7-9|once|13|TRBJ2-3
ASSFASGNRDTQY
>TRBV19|-|11|TRBJ1-1
ASSSPGPTEAF
>TRBV6-5|-|13|TRBJ2-2
ASSSLAGGTGELF
>TRBV6-6|-|11|TRBJ2-5
ASSGGPQETQY
>TRBV5-6|-|13|TRBJ2-3
ASSFLRRETDTQY
>TRBV7-6|-|14|TRBJ2-1
ASSLNTGHIDNEQF
>TRBV14|-|12|TRBJ1-1
ASSQGLMNTEAF
>TRBV27|-|16|TRBJ2-3
ATISGTSGVSGTDTQY
>TRBV9|-|13|TRBJ2-1
ASSVGTMPHNEQF